The present TCR beta chain was sequenced within a study of blood T cell repertoires in COVID-19. Study details: Acute and convalescent COVID-19 samples came from the United States, Italy and Spain. PBMCs, B-cell-depleted T cells, or T cells provided the cDNA or gDNA that made up the material.

Seattle researchers signed up patients amid active infection and tracked them longitudinally. In the authors' methods: Counts of nucleated cells, estimated from reference gene primer amplification, were obtained. Only in-frame clones appear in the TCRdb table, and some are missing; sequencing was by immunoSEQ multiplex PCR. That table furnishes V, J and clone size, whereas the DNA furnished D and trimming. The sample gives about 170,000 clones, approximately 80% of which show up once; 6.5% to 9% is in the top ten. The germline V gene has CDR1 SGDLS and CDR2 YYNGEE. The CDR3 contains 17 residues. The J segment lost 2 bases and the V segment lost 0 bases, leaving 8 bases of the junction unmatched.

Specimen: peripheral blood. This chain uses TRBV9 with TRBJ2-1; 7 bases line up with TRBD2. This clonotype originated in a woman aged 80 or older with COVID-19, enrolled during active disease. CDR3 nucleotide sequence: TGTGCCAGCAGCGTAGCCCCGGGGAGGGGTCCCTACAATGAGCAGTTCTTC. It is translated as CASSVAPGRGPYNEQFF.